This is a list of T cell receptor beta chains from one sample in a study of molecular identifiers for immune sequencing clone quantification. TCRdb itself ran the PCR reads through MiXCR, one entry per CDR3 protein. The table shows 300,000 to 400,000 distinct CDR3 sequences, with 24% occurring only once. The source material was naive CD8+ T cells from blood, with Jurkat cell RNA spiked in. The receptors come from a human donor in good health. Some libraries in this study had Jurkat cell RNA spiked in. Both conserved end residues are part of each CDR3. D genes are given only for firm matches. For some rows the clone size is stated as once, few or many, or as a class when expanded; others skip it.

size: many
J: TRBJ2-7
D: TRBD2
V: TRBV27
DNA: TGTGCCAGCAGTTTATTCGTGGAGGCTAGCGGGCCGCAGTACTTC
CDR3: CASSLFVEASGPQYF

size: few
J: TRBJ1-5
D: TRBD1
V: TRBV12-3/TRBV12-4
DNA: TGTGCCAGCAGCCGCACAGGGGGCTTCGATCAGCCCCAGCATTTT
CDR3: CASSRTGGFDQPQHF

size: many
J: TRBJ1-1
D: NA
V: TRBV6-2/TRBV6-3
DNA: TGTGCCAGCAGTTACGTCGCCAGTATGAACACTGAAGCTTTCTTT
CDR3: CASSYVASMNTEAFF

size: few
J: TRBJ2-7
D: NA
V: TRBV7-9
DNA: TGTGCCAGCAGCTTATGGCCCAGCCAGGGCTACGAGCAGTACTTC
CDR3: CASSLWPSQGYEQYF

size: NA
J: TRBJ1-5
D: NA
V: TRBV27
DNA: TGTGCCAGCAGTTTAACCCCCACACAGGCTAAGGGCCCCAATCAGCCCCAGCATTTT
CDR3: CASSLTPTQAKGPNQPQHF

size: many
J: TRBJ1-2
D: NA
V: TRBV29-1
DNA: TGCAACACGCTAGATTTTCTTGGCGGCTACACCTTC
CDR3: CNTLDFLGGYTF

size: few
J: TRBJ1-1
D: NA
V: TRBV2
DNA: TGTGCCAGCAATTGTTTAAGGAATCAATGCGACACTGAAGCTTTCTTT
CDR3: CASNCLRNQCDTEAFF

size: once
J: TRBJ1-2
D: NA
V: TRBV4-3
DNA: TGCGCCAGCAGCCAAGATGCGTCAGCCTTCTTCTTGGGCTACACCTTC
CDR3: CASSQDASAFFLGYTF

size: NA
J: TRBJ2-2
D: NA
V: TRBV19
DNA: TGTGCCAGTAGTGCTTACAGCTTCTCCGGGGAGCTGTTTTTT
CDR3: CASSAYSFSGELFF

size: few
J: TRBJ1-4
D: TRBD1
V: TRBV7-9
DNA: TGTGCCAGCAGCCCCCCGGGACAGTGGGGTGAAAAACTGTTTTTT
CDR3: CASSPPGQWGEKLFF

size: NA
J: TRBJ1-5
D: TRBD1
V: TRBV19
DNA: TGTGTCAGTAGTTCGTGGGAACAGGGGGATCAGCCCCAGCATTTT
CDR3: CVSSSWEQGDQPQHF

size: many
J: TRBJ2-7
D: NA
V: TRBV27
DNA: TGTGCCAGCGGATTTGGAGGGCCGAGATACGAGCAGTACTTC
CDR3: CASGFGGPRYEQYF

size: many
J: TRBJ2-3
D: NA
V: TRBV7-9
DNA: TGTGCCAGCAGCGTAGACAGGGAGGCGGCAGATACGCAGTATTTT
CDR3: CASSVDREAADTQYF

size: few
J: TRBJ1-1
D: TRBD1
V: TRBV7-8
DNA: TGTGCCAGCAGCGGCGGGACAGCCCCTCATCCTGGGGCTTTCTTT
CDR3: CASSGGTAPHPGAFF

size: many
J: TRBJ1-2
D: TRBD1
V: TRBV29-1
DNA: TGCAGCGTCCGGGACAGCACTATTAACTATGGCTACACCTTC
CDR3: CSVRDSTINYGYTF

size: NA
J: TRBJ2-2
D: TRBD2
V: TRBV7-9
DNA: TGTGCCAGCAGCTCAACTAGCGGGTGGGCTCCCGGGGAGCTGTTTTTT
CDR3: CASSSTSGWAPGELFF

size: NA
J: TRBJ2-6
D: NA
V: TRBV30
DNA: TGTGCCTGGAGCCAAAAACCGGGACGGACCCTCTCTGGGGCCAACGTCCTGACTTTC
CDR3: CAWSQKPGRTLSGANVLTF

size: few
J: TRBJ2-1
D: NA
V: TRBV10-3
DNA: TGTGCCATCAAGACAGTATACAATGAGCAGTTCTTC
CDR3: CAIKTVYNEQFF

size: NA
J: TRBJ2-5
D: NA
V: TRBV30
DNA: TGTGCCTGGACACGGCAGGTAGAAGAGACCCAGTACTTC
CDR3: CAWTRQVEETQYF

size: many
J: TRBJ1-2
D: NA
V: TRBV2
DNA: TGTGCCAGCACCTCGACTGAGGTTTGGGGCTATGGCTACACCTTC
CDR3: CASTSTEVWGYGYTF

size: few
J: TRBJ2-7
D: NA
V: TRBV2
DNA: TGTGCCAGCAGTGAATCCTATGGCTCCTACGAGCAGTACTTC
CDR3: CASSESYGSYEQYF

size: many
J: TRBJ2-7
D: TRBD1
V: TRBV6-5
DNA: TGTGCCAGCAGTCGGACAGGGGACTACGAGCAGTACTTC
CDR3: CASSRTGDYEQYF

size: many
J: TRBJ1-1
D: NA
V: TRBV7-9
DNA: TGTGCCAGTCTGAGGGAACCGAACACTGAAGCTTTCTTT
CDR3: CASLREPNTEAFF

size: NA
J: TRBJ2-3
D: NA
V: TRBV11-2
DNA: TGTGCCAGCAGCTTAGCCCTAGTGGATACGCAGTATTTT
CDR3: CASSLALVDTQYF

size: many
J: TRBJ2-7
D: NA
V: TRBV29-1
DNA: TGCAGCGTTGCGGGGGCCAAAACCTACGAGCAGTACTTC
CDR3: CSVAGAKTYEQYF

size: many
J: TRBJ2-7
D: NA
V: TRBV5-1
DNA: TGCGCCAGCAGCGTCGAAGGGTACGAGCAGTACTTC
CDR3: CASSVEGYEQYF

size: few
J: TRBJ2-5
D: TRBD2
V: TRBV29-1
DNA: TGCAGCGTTGAAGAGCCTAGCGGCGGGTCGACAGAGACCCAGTACTTC
CDR3: CSVEEPSGGSTETQYF

size: NA
J: TRBJ2-3
D: TRBD2
V: TRBV28
DNA: TGTGCCAGCAGTTTTAGTACTAGCGGGAGTAGTATGGGCACAGATACGCAGTATTTT
CDR3: CASSFSTSGSSMGTDTQYF

size: NA
J: TRBJ1-5
D: NA
V: TRBV27
DNA: TGTGCCAGCAGTTTAGGGGGGCGCGATCAGCCCCAGCATTTT
CDR3: CASSLGGRDQPQHF

size: NA
J: TRBJ2-3
D: NA
V: TRBV12-3/TRBV12-4
DNA: TGTGCCAGCAGTCCACCATATGATACGCAGTATTTT
CDR3: CASSPPYDTQYF

size: NA
J: TRBJ1-6
D: NA
V: TRBV4-1
DNA: TGCGCCAGCAGCCAAGATCACAGGAGCTCCTATAATTCACCCCTCTACTTT
CDR3: CASSQDHRSSYNSPLYF

size: NA
J: TRBJ2-1
D: NA
V: TRBV6-6
DNA: TGTGCCAGCAGTTACAACTTACCGGCAGGGTTGGACAATGAGCAGTTCTTC
CDR3: CASSYNLPAGLDNEQFF

size: few
J: TRBJ1-4
D: TRBD1
V: TRBV27
DNA: TGTGCCAGCAGTACTGACAGGGGGCATGAAAAACTGTTTTTT
CDR3: CASSTDRGHEKLFF

size: many
J: TRBJ1-1
D: TRBD1
V: TRBV7-2
DNA: TGTGCCAGCAGGAGGACAGGGAACACTGAAGCTTTCTTT
CDR3: CASRRTGNTEAFF

size: few
J: TRBJ1-2
D: NA
V: TRBV30
DNA: TGTGCCTGGTCCGAACCGGGCCGTCGTGCGGATGGCTACACCTTC
CDR3: CAWSEPGRRADGYTF

size: NA
J: TRBJ1-2
D: NA
V: TRBV25-1
DNA: TGTGCCAGCAGTGACGACAGTTACTATGGCTACACCTTC
CDR3: CASSDDSYYGYTF

size: NA
J: TRBJ1-6
D: TRBD1
V: TRBV5-6
DNA: TGTGCCAGCAGCTTGGCTCCGGACAGGGAATATTCACCCCTCCACTTT
CDR3: CASSLAPDREYSPLHF

size: few
J: TRBJ1-2
D: NA
V: TRBV4-2
DNA: TGTGCCAGCAGCCAAGATGCACCTACGAGCCTTGGCTACACCTTC
CDR3: CASSQDAPTSLGYTF

size: NA
J: TRBJ2-1
D: NA
V: TRBV27
DNA: TGTGCCAGCAAAGAGGGGGGCAATGAGCGGTTCTTC
CDR3: CASKEGGNERFF

size: NA
J: TRBJ1-4
D: NA
V: TRBV7-2
DNA: TGTGCCAGCAGCTTAGGGCCCGGACAGAACAATGAAAAACTGCTTTTT
CDR3: CASSLGPGQNNEKLLF

size: NA
J: TRBJ2-6
D: NA
V: TRBV19
DNA: TGTGCCAGTAGTATATGGGCGCACGGGGCCAACGTCCTGACTTTC
CDR3: CASSIWAHGANVLTF

size: many
J: TRBJ2-5
D: NA
V: TRBV6-5
DNA: TGTGCCACCAAACCGGACAGAGGGAAACAAGAGACCCAGTACTTC
CDR3: CATKPDRGKQETQYF

size: many
J: TRBJ1-5
D: NA
V: TRBV6-2/TRBV6-3
DNA: TGTGCCAGCAGTTACTCTGGTAGCAATCAGCCCCAGCATTTT
CDR3: CASSYSGSNQPQHF

size: NA
J: TRBJ2-3
D: TRBD1
V: TRBV27
DNA: TGTGCCAGCAGTCCGTATAATGCCCTGAGGACAGGGATTGGCACAGATACGCAGTATTTT
CDR3: CASSPYNALRTGIGTDTQYF

size: few
J: TRBJ1-6
D: NA
V: TRBV27
DNA: TGTGCCAGCAGTTGGGGGTCGTACGGTTTCAGTAATTCACCCCTCCACTTT
CDR3: CASSWGSYGFSNSPLHF

size: many
J: TRBJ2-7
D: TRBD1
V: TRBV29-1
DNA: TGCAGCGCCGAGGTCAGGGGGTCGGGCGAGCAGTACTTC
CDR3: CSAEVRGSGEQYF

size: NA
J: TRBJ2-5
D: NA
V: TRBV11-2
DNA: TGTGCCAGCAGCCCCCGGGTGCTAGCGAAAGAGACCCAGTACTTC
CDR3: CASSPRVLAKETQYF

size: NA
J: TRBJ1-1
D: NA
V: TRBV10-2
DNA: TGCGCCAGCAGTGAGCCCGACAAGAGGGACACTGAAGCTTTCTTT
CDR3: CASSEPDKRDTEAFF

size: NA
J: TRBJ2-7
D: NA
V: TRBV6-2/TRBV6-3
DNA: TGTGCCAGCACACACACTGAGGGGTGGAACTCCTACGAGCAGTACTTC
CDR3: CASTHTEGWNSYEQYF

size: few
J: TRBJ2-7
D: TRBD1
V: TRBV2
DNA: TGTGCCAGCAGTGAAGACAGGGGGCCCTCCTACGAGCAGTACTTC
CDR3: CASSEDRGPSYEQYF